Listed below are T cell receptor beta chains from one sample, sequenced in a study of T cell repertoires in aging, cancer and after chemotherapy. MiXCR, applied by TCRdb to the multiplex PCR reads, yields one record per CDR3 protein. The profile shows roughly 2,500 distinct CDR3 sequences, roughly 25% of them singletons. Sequenced: blood. The source of these receptors is a human donor in good health. CDR3s include the opening cysteine and the closing phenylalanine or tryptophan. Each record gives: clone size, J gene, D gene, V gene, CDR3 DNA, CDR3 protein. A D gene is named only where the DNA matches it firmly. Size is omitted from some rows. Given values are once, few, many or a class for expanded clones.

clone size: .; J gene: TRBJ1-5; D gene: .; V gene: TRBV18; CDR3 DNA: TGTGCCAGCTCACCTAACAGTCGCAATCAGCCCCAGCATTTT; CDR3 protein: CASSPNSRNQPQHF
clone size: few; J gene: TRBJ2-3; D gene: .; V gene: TRBV7-2; CDR3 DNA: TGTGCCAGCAGCTTAGGAAGTCAGGGTGCCCACACAGATACGCAGTATTTT; CDR3 protein: CASSLGSQGAHTDTQYF
clone size: .; J gene: TRBJ2-5; D gene: TRBD2; V gene: TRBV19; CDR3 DNA: TGTGCCAGCGGGGGGGCCGCAGAGACCCAGTACTTC; CDR3 protein: CASGGAAETQYF
clone size: .; J gene: TRBJ2-1; D gene: TRBD2; V gene: TRBV5-1; CDR3 DNA: TGCGCCAGCATGAGGTCGCCGGATAGCGGGGCGGGTGAGCAGTTCTTC; CDR3 protein: CASMRSPDSGAGEQFF
clone size: .; J gene: TRBJ2-3; D gene: TRBD2; V gene: TRBV28; CDR3 DNA: TGTGCCAGCAGTCGACTAGCGGATACGCAGTATTTT; CDR3 protein: CASSRLADTQYF
clone size: few; J gene: TRBJ2-1; D gene: .; V gene: TRBV28; CDR3 DNA: TGTGCCAGCAGTTTGGGGCTTTACAATGAGCAGTTCTTC; CDR3 protein: CASSLGLYNEQFF
clone size: medium-sized; J gene: TRBJ2-1; D gene: .; V gene: TRBV5-4; CDR3 DNA: TGTGCCAGCAGCTCCGCCCACGGAGGCCACAATGAGCAGTTCTTC; CDR3 protein: CASSSAHGGHNEQFF
clone size: medium-sized; J gene: TRBJ1-4; D gene: .; V gene: TRBV6-5; CDR3 DNA: TGTGCCAGCAGTTACTCATCCCCGGGTGGCACGGGAGGAAAACTGTTTTTT; CDR3 protein: CASSYSSPGGTGGKLFF
clone size: few; J gene: TRBJ1-1; D gene: .; V gene: TRBV6-2/TRBV6-3; CDR3 DNA: TGTGCCAGCAGCCAACAGGGAATTAGGCTCGCCACTGAAGCTTTCTTT; CDR3 protein: CASSQQGIRLATEAFF
clone size: .; J gene: TRBJ1-3; D gene: .; V gene: TRBV4-1; CDR3 DNA: TGCGCCAGCACCCTGGACGGATACTCTGGAAACACCATATATTTT; CDR3 protein: CASTLDGYSGNTIYF
clone size: .; J gene: TRBJ1-2; D gene: .; V gene: TRBV2; CDR3 DNA: TGTTCCAGCAGTGCACAGGTAGGCTATGGCTACACCTTC; CDR3 protein: CSSSAQVGYGYTF
clone size: medium-sized; J gene: TRBJ2-1; D gene: TRBD2; V gene: TRBV5-5; CDR3 DNA: TGTGCCAGCAGCTTGGGGGGAGGGGCGAGGCGATACAATGAGCAGTTCTTC; CDR3 protein: CASSLGGGARRYNEQFF
clone size: medium-sized; J gene: TRBJ2-1; D gene: TRBD1; V gene: TRBV18; CDR3 DNA: TGTGCCAGCTCACCAGGGACAGGGGGCTACAATGAGCAGTTCTTC; CDR3 protein: CASSPGTGGYNEQFF
clone size: .; J gene: TRBJ1-3; D gene: .; V gene: TRBV7-2; CDR3 DNA: TGTGCCAGCAGCCTCCGTTGGGGGGCCGGAAACACCATATATTTT; CDR3 protein: CASSLRWGAGNTIYF
clone size: once; J gene: TRBJ2-2; D gene: .; V gene: TRBV25-1; CDR3 DNA: TGTGCCAGCACCCAAGGGGTCTACACCGGGGAGCTGTTTTTT; CDR3 protein: CASTQGVYTGELFF
clone size: medium-sized; J gene: TRBJ2-3; D gene: .; V gene: TRBV6-1; CDR3 DNA: TGTGCCAGCCGCCCAGGGGCCATCACAGATACGCAGTATTTT; CDR3 protein: CASRPGAITDTQYF
clone size: few; J gene: TRBJ1-2; D gene: .; V gene: TRBV7-2; CDR3 DNA: TGTGCCAGCAGCTTAGTTGGGGAGGGGGAGACCTTC; CDR3 protein: CASSLVGEGETF
clone size: few; J gene: TRBJ2-3; D gene: TRBD1; V gene: TRBV7-2; CDR3 DNA: TGTGCCAGCAGCTTTGAGTTGGGACAGGGGCCAGATACGCAGTATTTT; CDR3 protein: CASSFELGQGPDTQYF
clone size: .; J gene: TRBJ1-4; D gene: TRBD1; V gene: TRBV24-1; CDR3 DNA: TGTGCCACCAGTGATTCCGGGACAGGCGCAACTAATGAAAAACTGTTTTTT; CDR3 protein: CATSDSGTGATNEKLFF
clone size: .; J gene: TRBJ1-4; D gene: TRBD1; V gene: TRBV6-5; CDR3 DNA: TGTGCCAGCAGCGGACAGGGCCCAACTAATGAAAAACTGTTTTTT; CDR3 protein: CASSGQGPTNEKLFF
clone size: medium-sized; J gene: TRBJ2-7; D gene: .; V gene: TRBV5-8; CDR3 DNA: TGTGCCAGCAGCTTGAGCCAGGGGTGGGCAAGCCACGAGCAGTACTTC; CDR3 protein: CASSLSQGWASHEQYF
clone size: medium-sized; J gene: TRBJ2-5; D gene: TRBD1; V gene: TRBV5-4; CDR3 DNA: TGTGCCAGCAGCCGGACAGGGCAACAAGAGACCCAGTACTTC; CDR3 protein: CASSRTGQQETQYF
clone size: medium-sized; J gene: TRBJ1-2; D gene: .; V gene: TRBV5-4; CDR3 DNA: TGTGCCAGCAGCTTAGCCAGGGGCGTAAACTATGGCTACACCTTC; CDR3 protein: CASSLARGVNYGYTF
clone size: few; J gene: TRBJ1-3; D gene: .; V gene: TRBV6-6; CDR3 DNA: TGTGCCAGCAGTTACGGACAGCTTAACACCATATATTTT; CDR3 protein: CASSYGQLNTIYF
clone size: few; J gene: TRBJ2-1; D gene: TRBD1; V gene: TRBV7-9; CDR3 DNA: TGTGCCAGCAGCCGGGACAGCTCTCTAGTAGCCCGCTACAATGAGCAGTTCTTC; CDR3 protein: CASSRDSSLVARYNEQFF
clone size: few; J gene: TRBJ2-3; D gene: TRBD2; V gene: TRBV7-2; CDR3 DNA: TGTGCCAGCAGCCCACTCACTAGCGGGGGGCTCCCAGATACGCAGTATTTT; CDR3 protein: CASSPLTSGGLPDTQYF
clone size: .; J gene: TRBJ1-4; D gene: .; V gene: TRBV25-1; CDR3 DNA: TGTGCCAGCCTTGCCAGGTCTAATGAAAAACTGTTTTTT; CDR3 protein: CASLARSNEKLFF
clone size: once; J gene: TRBJ2-7; D gene: .; V gene: TRBV27; CDR3 DNA: TGTGCCAGCAGTTTAGGACGTCTCGAGCAGTACTTC; CDR3 protein: CASSLGRLEQYF
clone size: medium-sized; J gene: TRBJ2-1; D gene: .; V gene: TRBV6-5; CDR3 DNA: TGTGCCAGCCAGCGGGGTTTCCGGGGGGCCTCGAATGAGCAGTTCTTC; CDR3 protein: CASQRGFRGASNEQFF
clone size: large; J gene: TRBJ1-2; D gene: .; V gene: TRBV5-6; CDR3 DNA: TGTGCCAGCAGCCCGGACAGATATGGCTACACCTTC; CDR3 protein: CASSPDRYGYTF
clone size: medium-sized; J gene: TRBJ1-2; D gene: .; V gene: TRBV6-6; CDR3 DNA: TGTGCCAGCAGTTACCCTCCACCGACTAACTATGGCTACACCTTC; CDR3 protein: CASSYPPPTNYGYTF
clone size: .; J gene: TRBJ2-5; D gene: TRBD2; V gene: TRBV20-1; CDR3 DNA: TGCAGTGCCCTGGTCAGTAGCGGGATCCAAGAGACCCAGTACTTC; CDR3 protein: CSALVSSGIQETQYF
clone size: few; J gene: TRBJ1-6; D gene: .; V gene: TRBV12-3/TRBV12-4; CDR3 DNA: TGTGCCAGCAGTTCCTGGGGAAGCTCCTATAATTCACCCCTCCACTTT; CDR3 protein: CASSSWGSSYNSPLHF
clone size: medium-sized; J gene: TRBJ2-7; D gene: TRBD2; V gene: TRBV6-2/TRBV6-3; CDR3 DNA: TGTGCCAGCAGTTCACCAGCGGGGGGCTGGAACTACGAGCAGTACTTC; CDR3 protein: CASSSPAGGWNYEQYF
clone size: medium-sized; J gene: TRBJ2-5; D gene: TRBD2; V gene: TRBV5-4; CDR3 DNA: TGTGCCAGCAGCTTAAGAACTAGCGGGGGGGCAGAGGAGACCCAGTACTTC; CDR3 protein: CASSLRTSGGAEETQYF
clone size: .; J gene: TRBJ2-1; D gene: .; V gene: TRBV19; CDR3 DNA: TGTGCCAGTAGTAAGGACACTGAGCAGTTCTTC; CDR3 protein: CASSKDTEQFF
clone size: .; J gene: TRBJ2-7; D gene: .; V gene: TRBV12-3/TRBV12-4; CDR3 DNA: TGTGCCAGCAGTTTCAGCAGGGGCTACGAGCAGTACTTC; CDR3 protein: CASSFSRGYEQYF
clone size: .; J gene: TRBJ2-3; D gene: TRBD2; V gene: TRBV5-6; CDR3 DNA: TGTGCCAGCAGCTTGTTCATTGGCGGGGGGGGCACAGATACGCAGTATTTT; CDR3 protein: CASSLFIGGGGTDTQYF
clone size: large; J gene: TRBJ2-5; D gene: TRBD1; V gene: TRBV6-5; CDR3 DNA: TGTGCCAGCAGTTACATGGGGACAGGACAAGAGACCCAGTACTTC; CDR3 protein: CASSYMGTGQETQYF
clone size: .; J gene: TRBJ1-1; D gene: TRBD1; V gene: TRBV10-3; CDR3 DNA: TGTGCCATCAGACCCCCGGGACAGGGTAGCACTGAAGCTTTCTTT; CDR3 protein: CAIRPPGQGSTEAFF
clone size: few; J gene: TRBJ2-5; D gene: .; V gene: TRBV4-1; CDR3 DNA: TGCGCCAGCAGCCTGACAGGCGGTGAGACCCAGTACTTC; CDR3 protein: CASSLTGGETQYF
clone size: .; J gene: TRBJ2-7; D gene: TRBD1; V gene: TRBV29-1; CDR3 DNA: TGCAGCGCTGGACAGGGGTCGGACGAGCAGTACTTC; CDR3 protein: CSAGQGSDEQYF
clone size: medium-sized; J gene: TRBJ2-7; D gene: .; V gene: TRBV12-3/TRBV12-4; CDR3 DNA: TGTGCCAGCAGGCGGGGTGGATCGACCTACGAGCAGTACTTC; CDR3 protein: CASRRGGSTYEQYF